This is a list of T cell receptor beta chains from one sample in a study of blood T cell repertoires in COVID-19. Profiling relied on immunoSEQ multiplex PCR, and the TCRdb table lists in-frame clones only, not all of them. The profile shows 210,000 or so clones, 80% of them singletons. The sample consisted of PBMCs or T cells enriched from blood (not recorded which). Receptors were obtained from a man younger than 40 with acute COVID-19. CDR3s include the opening cysteine and the closing phenylalanine or tryptophan. Each record gives: clone size, V gene, D gene, CDR3 length, J gene, CDR3 DNA, CDR3 protein. A D gene is named only where the DNA matches it firmly. Clone size is not always given. Where it is, it says once, few, many or a class for expanded clones.

size: -
V: TRBV7-9
D: TRBD1
length: 14
J: TRBJ1-2
DNA: TGTGCCAGCAGCAAACCCACAGGGGGTAGCGGCTACACCTTC
CDR3: CASSKPTGGSGYTF

size: -
V: TRBV28
D: TRBD1
length: 15
J: TRBJ1-1
DNA: TGTGCCAGCAGTACCCACGTCCAGGGGGGCGCTGAAGCTTTCTTT
CDR3: CASSTHVQGGAEAFF

size: -
V: TRBV28
D: TRBD1
length: 15
J: TRBJ1-1
DNA: TGTGCCAGCAGCCCCCCCGGGACAGAGAACACTGAAGCTTTCTTT
CDR3: CASSPPGTENTEAFF

size: -
V: TRBV7-9
D: -
length: 15
J: TRBJ1-1
DNA: TGTGCCAGCAGCCCCAGGACAGAATTGAACACTGAAGCTTTCTTT
CDR3: CASSPRTELNTEAFF

size: -
V: TRBV28
D: -
length: 15
J: TRBJ2-7
DNA: TGTGCCAGCAGTTTATCGGACAGACTGTTACGGGAGCAGTACTTC
CDR3: CASSLSDRLLREQYF

size: -
V: TRBV19
D: TRBD1
length: 16
J: TRBJ1-6
DNA: TGTGCCAGTAGTACCTCGACAGGGGCGTGGAATTCACCCCTCCACTTT
CDR3: CASSTSTGAWNSPLHF

size: -
V: TRBV6-1
D: -
length: 14
J: TRBJ1-5
DNA: TGTGCCAGCAGTGAACAGGGGCCCCATCAGCCCCAGCATTTT
CDR3: CASSEQGPHQPQHF

size: -
V: TRBV5-1
D: TRBD2
length: 16
J: TRBJ2-7
DNA: TGCGCCAGCAGCCAGCGGACTAGCGGGGGGGTAGCCGAGCAGTACTTC
CDR3: CASSQRTSGGVAEQYF

size: -
V: TRBV19
D: TRBD1
length: 14
J: TRBJ1-4
DNA: TGTGCCAGTAGCCCAGGGGGCATGGAGGAAAAACTGTTTTTT
CDR3: CASSPGGMEEKLFF

size: -
V: TRBV2
D: -
length: 14
J: TRBJ2-1
DNA: TGTGCCAGCACAGGGGAGTCAGTCCACAATGAGCAGTTCTTC
CDR3: CASTGESVHNEQFF

size: -
V: TRBV18
D: TRBD2
length: 16
J: TRBJ2-1
DNA: TGTGCCAGCTCAAACTCTAGCGGGGGGGCCATAAATGAGCAGTTCTTC
CDR3: CASSNSSGGAINEQFF

size: -
V: TRBV29-1
D: TRBD1
length: 14
J: TRBJ1-1
DNA: TGCAGCGTTGATCAGACGTCAGGGGGCTTTGAAGCTTTCTTT
CDR3: CSVDQTSGGFEAFF

size: -
V: TRBV18
D: -
length: 13
J: TRBJ1-2
DNA: TGTGCCAGCTCAACGGGGAACAACTATGGCTACACCTTC
CDR3: CASSTGNNYGYTF

size: -
V: TRBV6-5
D: TRBD1
length: 12
J: TRBJ1-1
DNA: TGTGCCAGTGGGGGGACAGGGCCCCAAGCTTTCTTT
CDR3: CASGGTGPQAFF

size: -
V: TRBV27
D: -
length: 14
J: TRBJ1-5
DNA: TGTGCCAGCAGTTTATCGGGACAATCAGAGCCCCAGCATTTT
CDR3: CASSLSGQSEPQHF

size: -
V: TRBV9
D: TRBD1
length: 14
J: TRBJ1-2
DNA: TGTGCCAGCAGCGCGGGACAGTCAAACTATGGCTACACCTTC
CDR3: CASSAGQSNYGYTF

size: -
V: TRBV6-5
D: TRBD1
length: 15
J: TRBJ1-1
DNA: TGTGCCAGCAGTTTAGGGGGCAATATGAACACTGAAGCTTTCTTT
CDR3: CASSLGGNMNTEAFF

size: -
V: TRBV19
D: TRBD2
length: 14
J: TRBJ2-1
DNA: TGTGCCAGTAGAAGGCGGGGGGAAAGGGATGAGCAGTTCTTC
CDR3: CASRRRGERDEQFF

size: -
V: TRBV2
D: -
length: 15
J: TRBJ1-5
DNA: TGTGCCAGCAGTGAAGCTGGGCTAAGCAATCAGCCCCAGCATTTT
CDR3: CASSEAGLSNQPQHF

size: -
V: TRBV5-1
D: -
length: 15
J: TRBJ2-3
DNA: TGCGCCAGCAGCTTGGTTGCTAGCTTCACAGATACGCAGTATTTT
CDR3: CASSLVASFTDTQYF

size: -
V: TRBV5-6
D: TRBD1
length: 13
J: TRBJ1-2
DNA: TGTGCCAGCAGCGAGGACAGGGGGCTCGGCTACACCTTC
CDR3: CASSEDRGLGYTF

size: -
V: TRBV5-1
D: TRBD1
length: 16
J: TRBJ2-7
DNA: TGCGCCAGCAGCTTGGGTCGTAACCCAGGGGGAGACGAGCAGTACTTC
CDR3: CASSLGRNPGGDEQYF

size: -
V: TRBV7-6
D: TRBD1
length: 15
J: TRBJ2-1
DNA: TGTGCCAGCAGCGCGGGACAGGGGGACTACAATGAGCAGTTCTTC
CDR3: CASSAGQGDYNEQFF

size: -
V: TRBV6-5
D: -
length: 14
J: TRBJ1-3
DNA: TGTGCCAGCGGGGCAGTTCTCTCTGGAAACACCATATATTTT
CDR3: CASGAVLSGNTIYF

size: -
V: TRBV27
D: -
length: 17
J: TRBJ1-6
DNA: TGTGCCAGCAGTTTATCGGATGCGGGCTTCTATAATTCACCCCTCCACTTT
CDR3: CASSLSDAGFYNSPLHF

size: -
V: TRBV7-2
D: -
length: 15
J: TRBJ2-3
DNA: TGTGCCAGCAGCCTCAAGCGGAGGAGCACAGATACGCAGTATTTT
CDR3: CASSLKRRSTDTQYF

size: once
V: TRBV27
D: -
length: 13
J: TRBJ1-6
DNA: TGTGCCAGCAGTTTATCAACTCCCGCACCCCTCCACTTT
CDR3: CASSLSTPAPLHF

size: few
V: TRBV5-4
D: TRBD1
length: 15
J: TRBJ2-2
DNA: TGTGCCAGCAGCTCAGACAGGGGGTCTGCCGGGGAGCTGTTTTTT
CDR3: CASSSDRGSAGELFF

size: -
V: TRBV5-1
D: TRBD2
length: 13
J: TRBJ2-5
DNA: TGCGCCAGCACCACATGGGAGGGGGAGACCCAGTACTTC
CDR3: CASTTWEGETQYF

size: many
V: TRBV11-2
D: -
length: 14
J: TRBJ1-5
DNA: TGTGCCAGCAGCTTATCCAGGGTCAATCAGCCCCAGCATTTT
CDR3: CASSLSRVNQPQHF

size: -
V: TRBV10-1
D: TRBD2
length: 17
J: TRBJ2-3
DNA: TGCGCCAGCAGCCCTGGCACGCTAGCGGGGGCCACAGATACGCAGTATTTT
CDR3: CASSPGTLAGATDTQYF

size: -
V: TRBV5-1
D: -
length: 13
J: TRBJ2-7
DNA: TGCGCCAGCAGCTTGGAAGTAGCCTACGAGCAGTACTTC
CDR3: CASSLEVAYEQYF

size: -
V: TRBV2
D: TRBD1
length: 17
J: TRBJ2-2
DNA: TGTGCCAGCCACTATTGGACAGGGACAAGGAACACCGGGGAGCTGTTTTTT
CDR3: CASHYWTGTRNTGELFF

size: -
V: TRBV3-1/TRBV3-2
D: TRBD1
length: 13
J: TRBJ1-1
DNA: TGTGCCAGCAGCCAAGCAGGGGGCACTGAAGCTTTCTTT
CDR3: CASSQAGGTEAFF

size: -
V: TRBV9
D: -
length: 14
J: TRBJ1-1
DNA: TGTGCCAGCAGCGTAGGTCCGGTGAACACTGAAGCTTTCTTT
CDR3: CASSVGPVNTEAFF

size: -
V: TRBV10-3
D: TRBD1
length: 16
J: TRBJ1-2
DNA: TGTGCCATCAGTGACCCGGGAGGGACAGGGCGGTATGGCTACACCTTC
CDR3: CAISDPGGTGRYGYTF